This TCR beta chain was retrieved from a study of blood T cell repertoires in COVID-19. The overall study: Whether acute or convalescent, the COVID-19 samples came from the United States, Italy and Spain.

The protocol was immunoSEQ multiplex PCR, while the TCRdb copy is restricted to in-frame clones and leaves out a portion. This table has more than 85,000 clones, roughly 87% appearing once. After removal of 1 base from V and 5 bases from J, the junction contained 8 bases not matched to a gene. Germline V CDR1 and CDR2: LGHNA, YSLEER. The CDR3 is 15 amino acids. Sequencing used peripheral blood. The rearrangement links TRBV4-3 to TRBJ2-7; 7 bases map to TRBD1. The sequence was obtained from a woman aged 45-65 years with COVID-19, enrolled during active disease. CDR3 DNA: TGCGCCAGCAGCCAAGCCAAGGGACAGTCCGACGAGCAGTACTTC. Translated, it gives CASSQAKGQSDEQYF.